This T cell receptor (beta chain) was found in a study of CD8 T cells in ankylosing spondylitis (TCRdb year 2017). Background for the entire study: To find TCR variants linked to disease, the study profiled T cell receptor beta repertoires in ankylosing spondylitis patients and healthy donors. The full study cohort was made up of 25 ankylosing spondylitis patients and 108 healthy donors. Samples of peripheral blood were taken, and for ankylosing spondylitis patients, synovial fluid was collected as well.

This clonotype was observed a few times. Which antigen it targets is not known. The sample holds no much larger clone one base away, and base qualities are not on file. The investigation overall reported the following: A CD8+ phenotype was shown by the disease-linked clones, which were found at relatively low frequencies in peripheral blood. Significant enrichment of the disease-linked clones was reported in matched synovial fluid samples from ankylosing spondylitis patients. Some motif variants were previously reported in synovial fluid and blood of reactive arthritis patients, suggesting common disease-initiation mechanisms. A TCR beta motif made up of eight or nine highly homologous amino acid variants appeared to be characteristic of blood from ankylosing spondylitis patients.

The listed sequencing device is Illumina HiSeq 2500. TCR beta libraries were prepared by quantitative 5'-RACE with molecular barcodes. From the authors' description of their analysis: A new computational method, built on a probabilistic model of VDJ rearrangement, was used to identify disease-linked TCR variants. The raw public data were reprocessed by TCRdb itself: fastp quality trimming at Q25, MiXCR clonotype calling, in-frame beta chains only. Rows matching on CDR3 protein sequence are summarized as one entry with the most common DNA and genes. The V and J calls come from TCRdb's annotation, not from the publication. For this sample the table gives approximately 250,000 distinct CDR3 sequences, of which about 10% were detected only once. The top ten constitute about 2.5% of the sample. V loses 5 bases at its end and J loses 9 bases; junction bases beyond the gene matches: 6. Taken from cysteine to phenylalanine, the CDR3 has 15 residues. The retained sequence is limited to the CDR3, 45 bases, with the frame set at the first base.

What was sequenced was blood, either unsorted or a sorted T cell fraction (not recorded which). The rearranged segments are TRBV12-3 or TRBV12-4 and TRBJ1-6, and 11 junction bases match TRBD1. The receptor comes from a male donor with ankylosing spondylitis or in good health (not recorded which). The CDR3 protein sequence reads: CASSPGQGASSPLHF. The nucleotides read TGTGCCAGCAGTCCAGGACAGGGGGCAAGTTCACCCCTCCACTTT.